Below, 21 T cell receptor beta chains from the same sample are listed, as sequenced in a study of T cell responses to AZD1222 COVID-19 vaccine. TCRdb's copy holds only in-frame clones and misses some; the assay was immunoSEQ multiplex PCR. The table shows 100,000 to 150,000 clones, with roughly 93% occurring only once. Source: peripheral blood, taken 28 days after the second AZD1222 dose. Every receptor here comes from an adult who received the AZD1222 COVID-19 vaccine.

The CDR3 DNA is TGTGCCACCGCAGCAGGGTTCTCTGGAAACACCATATATTTT. Its protein is CATAAGFSGNTIYF. The rearrangement links TRBV2 to TRBJ1-3; D is possibly TRBD1 (5 bases). Trimming removed 10 bases at V and 0 bases at J, with 13 bases between. This CDR3 is 14 amino acids long. Germline V gene data show CDR1 as SNHLY and CDR2 as FYNNEI.

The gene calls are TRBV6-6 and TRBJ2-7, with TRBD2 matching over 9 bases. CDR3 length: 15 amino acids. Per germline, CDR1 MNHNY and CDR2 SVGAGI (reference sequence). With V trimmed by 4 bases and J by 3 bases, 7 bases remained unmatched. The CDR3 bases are TGTGCCAGCAGTTCGGGGCTAGCGGGAAACTACGAGCAGTACTTC. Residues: CASSSGLAGNYEQYF.

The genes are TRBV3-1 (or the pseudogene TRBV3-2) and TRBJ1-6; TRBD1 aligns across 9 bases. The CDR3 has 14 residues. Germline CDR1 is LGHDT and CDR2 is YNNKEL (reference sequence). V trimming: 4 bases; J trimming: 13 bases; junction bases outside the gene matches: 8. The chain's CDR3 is CASSLGTGRSPLHF. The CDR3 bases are TGTGCCAGCAGCCTCGGGACAGGGCGTTCGCCCCTCCACTTT.

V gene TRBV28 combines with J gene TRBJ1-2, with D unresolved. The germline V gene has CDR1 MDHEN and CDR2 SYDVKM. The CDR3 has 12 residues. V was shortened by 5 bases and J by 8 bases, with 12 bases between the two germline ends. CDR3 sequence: CASSQVPPGYTF. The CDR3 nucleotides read TGTGCCAGCAGTCAAGTCCCCCCGGGCTACACCTTC.

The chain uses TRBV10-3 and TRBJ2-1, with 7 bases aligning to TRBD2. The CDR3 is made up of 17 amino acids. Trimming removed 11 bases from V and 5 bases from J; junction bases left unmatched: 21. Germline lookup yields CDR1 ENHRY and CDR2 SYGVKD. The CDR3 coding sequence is TGTGCCGTCAAAGCCCCCTTTTCGCTAGCGGACAACAATGAGCAGTTCTTC. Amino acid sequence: CAVKAPFSLADNNEQFF.

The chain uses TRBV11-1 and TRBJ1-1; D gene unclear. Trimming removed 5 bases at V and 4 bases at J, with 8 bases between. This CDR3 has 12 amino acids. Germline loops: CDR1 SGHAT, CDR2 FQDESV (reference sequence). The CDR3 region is CASSRMSTEAFF. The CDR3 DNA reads TGTGCCAGCAGCCGCATGAGCACTGAAGCTTTCTTT.

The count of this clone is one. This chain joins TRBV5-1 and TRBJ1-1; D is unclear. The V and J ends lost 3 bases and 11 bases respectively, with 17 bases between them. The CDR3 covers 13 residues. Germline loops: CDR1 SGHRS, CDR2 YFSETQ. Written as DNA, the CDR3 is TGCGCCAGCAGCTCGGACGGACCTCACGGTGCTTTCTTT. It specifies CASSSDGPHGAFF.

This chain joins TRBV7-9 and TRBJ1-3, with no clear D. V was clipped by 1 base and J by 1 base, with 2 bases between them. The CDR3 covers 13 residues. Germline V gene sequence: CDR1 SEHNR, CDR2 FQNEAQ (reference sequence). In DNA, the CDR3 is TGTGCCAGCAGCTTAGTTTCTGGAAACACCATATATTTT. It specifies CASSLVSGNTIYF.

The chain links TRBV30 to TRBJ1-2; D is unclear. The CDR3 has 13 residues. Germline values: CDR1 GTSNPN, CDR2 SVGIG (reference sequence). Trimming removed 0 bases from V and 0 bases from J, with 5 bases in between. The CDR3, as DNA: TGTGCCTGGAGTGTGCAGGCTAACTATGGCTACACCTTC. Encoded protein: CAWSVQANYGYTF.

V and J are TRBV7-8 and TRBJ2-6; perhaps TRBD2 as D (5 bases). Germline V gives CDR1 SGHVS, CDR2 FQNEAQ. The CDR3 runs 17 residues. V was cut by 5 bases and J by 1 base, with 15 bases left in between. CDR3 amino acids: CASSTAIGISGANVLTF. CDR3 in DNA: TGTGCCAGCAGCACCGCCATCGGGATATCTGGGGCCAACGTCCTGACTTTC.

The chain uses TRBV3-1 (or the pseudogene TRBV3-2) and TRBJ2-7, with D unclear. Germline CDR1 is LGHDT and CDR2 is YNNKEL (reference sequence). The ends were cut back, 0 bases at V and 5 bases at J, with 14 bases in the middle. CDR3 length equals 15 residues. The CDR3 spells CASSQDPGNWNEQYF. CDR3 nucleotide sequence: TGTGCCAGCAGCCAAGATCCGGGCAATTGGAACGAGCAGTACTTC.

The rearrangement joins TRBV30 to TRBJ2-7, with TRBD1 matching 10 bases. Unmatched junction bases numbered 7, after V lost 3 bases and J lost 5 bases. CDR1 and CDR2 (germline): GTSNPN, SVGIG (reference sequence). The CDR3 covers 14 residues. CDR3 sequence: CAWRGPGTGDEQYF. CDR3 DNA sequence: TGTGCCTGGAGAGGGCCCGGGACAGGGGACGAGCAGTACTTC.

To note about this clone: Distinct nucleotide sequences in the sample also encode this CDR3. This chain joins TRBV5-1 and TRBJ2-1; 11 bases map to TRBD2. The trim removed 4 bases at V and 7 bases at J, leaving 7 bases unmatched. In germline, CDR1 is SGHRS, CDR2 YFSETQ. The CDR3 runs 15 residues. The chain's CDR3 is CASSLAGTSGNEQFF. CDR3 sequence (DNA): TGCGCCAGCAGCCTGGCCGGGACTAGCGGTAATGAGCAGTTCTTC. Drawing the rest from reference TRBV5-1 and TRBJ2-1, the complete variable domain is KAGVTQTPRYLIKTRGQQVTLSCSPISGHRSVSWYQQTPGQGLQFLFEYFSETQRNKGNFPGRFSGRQFSNSRSEMNVSTLELGDSALYLCASSLAGTSGNEQFFGPGTRLTVL.

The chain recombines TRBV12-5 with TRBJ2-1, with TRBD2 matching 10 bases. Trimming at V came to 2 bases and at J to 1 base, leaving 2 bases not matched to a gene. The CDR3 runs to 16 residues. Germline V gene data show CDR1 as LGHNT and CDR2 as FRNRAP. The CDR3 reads CASGLLTSGSYNEQFF. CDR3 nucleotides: TGTGCTAGTGGTTTGTTGACTAGCGGGTCCTACAATGAGCAGTTCTTC.

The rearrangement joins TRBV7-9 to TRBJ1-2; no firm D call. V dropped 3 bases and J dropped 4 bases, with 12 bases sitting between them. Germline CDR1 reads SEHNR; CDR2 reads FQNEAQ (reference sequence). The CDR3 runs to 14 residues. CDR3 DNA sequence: TGTGCCAGCAGCTTCTCCGTCAGGTCCTATGGCTACACCTTC. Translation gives CASSFSVRSYGYTF.

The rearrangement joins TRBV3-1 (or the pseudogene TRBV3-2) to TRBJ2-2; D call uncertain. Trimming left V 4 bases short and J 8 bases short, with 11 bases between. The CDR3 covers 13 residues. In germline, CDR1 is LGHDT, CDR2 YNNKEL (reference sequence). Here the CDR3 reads CASSREGNGELFF. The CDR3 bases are TGTGCCAGCAGCCGAGAAGGGAATGGGGAGCTGTTTTTT.

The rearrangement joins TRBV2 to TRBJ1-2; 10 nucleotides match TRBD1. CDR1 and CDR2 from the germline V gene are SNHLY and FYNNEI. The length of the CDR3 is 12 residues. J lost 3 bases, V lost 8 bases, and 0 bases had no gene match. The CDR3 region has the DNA TGTGCCAGCGGACAGGGGGACTATGGCTACACCTTC. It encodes CASGQGDYGYTF.

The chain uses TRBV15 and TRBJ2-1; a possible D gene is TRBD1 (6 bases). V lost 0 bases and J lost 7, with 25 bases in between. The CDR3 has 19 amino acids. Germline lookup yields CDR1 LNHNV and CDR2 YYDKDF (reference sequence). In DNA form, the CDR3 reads TGTGCCACCAGCAGAGAACCCCAGGGTCAGTCGTTTACAGGGAATGAGCAGTTCTTC. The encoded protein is CATSREPQGQSFTGNEQFF.

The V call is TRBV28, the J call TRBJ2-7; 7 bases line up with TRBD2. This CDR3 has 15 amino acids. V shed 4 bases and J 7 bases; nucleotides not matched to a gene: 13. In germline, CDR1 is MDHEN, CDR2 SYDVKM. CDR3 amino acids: CASSSQAAGTREQYF. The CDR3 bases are TGTGCCAGCAGTTCGCAAGCAGCGGGAACGAGAGAGCAGTACTTC.

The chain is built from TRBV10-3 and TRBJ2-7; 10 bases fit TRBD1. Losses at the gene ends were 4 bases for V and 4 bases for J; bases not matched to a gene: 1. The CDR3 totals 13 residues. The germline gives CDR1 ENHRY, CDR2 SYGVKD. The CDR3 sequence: CAISGQGAYEQYF. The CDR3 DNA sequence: TGTGCCATCAGTGGACAGGGGGCTTACGAGCAGTACTTC.

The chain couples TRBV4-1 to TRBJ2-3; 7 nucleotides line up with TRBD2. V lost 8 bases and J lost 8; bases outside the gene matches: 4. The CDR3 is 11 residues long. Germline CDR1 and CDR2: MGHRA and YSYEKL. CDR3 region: CASGERGTQYF. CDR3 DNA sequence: TGCGCCAGCGGCGAGCGGGGTACGCAGTATTTT.